This T cell receptor (beta chain) was identified in a study of shared clonotypes between healthy human individuals (dated by TCRdb to the early 2020s). Study-level background: The cohort comprised two women and a few men aged 18 to 49 years. To estimate repertoire size and how much clonotype sharing occurs between individuals, the study deeply sequenced the blood TCR repertoires of about five healthy adults. Leukapheresis yielded between about 0.8 and 9.5 billion PBMCs per donor. For each donor, CD4 naive and CD4 memory were each run on three plates, CD8 naive on two plates, and CD8 memory on one plate. Different laboratories and diverse techniques were used to prepare libraries and sequence TCR repertoires, to increase sequencing depth and limit assay-specific biases. General findings and caveats noted by the study authors: Around 5% of naive CD4, roughly 3.5% of naive CD8, about 2.5% of memory CD4, and about 0.4% of memory CD8 clonotypes were shared across four donors. Compared with non-shared clonotypes, the clonotypes found in all four sorted-subset donors had higher generation probabilities. Based on pairwise subsampling, the degree of clonotype sharing among donors was expected to be affected by sequencing depth. The small number of donors limited the genetic and exposure-history diversity represented. Naive subsets generally had larger estimated clonotype richness than memory subsets. Incomplete sequencing was indicated by rarefaction of sorted-subset datasets, despite the large sequencing depth. Sampling was restricted to blood, and TCR repertoires in tissue are likely to differ from TCR repertoires in blood.

TCR CDR3 regions were amplified from genomic DNA by multiplex PCR using the deep immunoSEQ assay. Genomic DNA extracted from each cell subset was distributed evenly over all wells of several immunoSEQ 96-well plates, and each plate served as one replicate. For sorted subsets, 200 to 250 ng of genomic DNA, equivalent to 25,000 to 30,000 T cell genomes, went into each replicate PCR. Purified libraries were measured with a Qubit 3.0 fluorometer, size-checked on a Bioanalyzer 2100, and measured again with the KAPA Library Quantification kit. Each immunoSEQ 96-well plate was sequenced on its own single-read 150-cycle Illumina NextSeq 550 flow cell. The study's processing was this. Because only junctional sequences without quality scores were contained in the immunoSEQ output, filtering matching that applied to full-length reads could not be performed. Sequences were annotated with PyIR, a Python wrapper for IgBLAST v1.9, and V/J genes and CDR3 were assigned using IMGT germline references. Reads were removed for weak V/J assignments (E-value above 1e-6), missing CDR3, stop codons, out-of-frame junctions, or ambiguous translated residues. A V3J clonotype was defined by an identical inferred V gene, J gene, and CDR3 amino acid sequence. The percentage overlap between two repertoires was calculated by dividing the number of shared unique clonotypes by the size of the smaller repertoire. Repertoire richness was assessed with RTK rarefaction, the Chao1 estimator, and Recon v2.1 estimates of unobserved clonotypes. For all TCRbeta clonotypes obtained by the gDNA method from a handful of donors, generation probabilities were computed with OLGA. Here the immuneACCESS table is served through TCRdb, limited to in-frame sequences with V and J called. Missing clones are a known gap in these copies; in checked studies unresolved V genes cover under half, and the rest lacks a known reason. V, J and clone size are those of that table, while D and trimming were read from the DNA. The sample yields about 510,000 clones; less than 96% were counted once. Jointly, the top ten make up about 0.054% of the sample.

The trim is 0 bases for V and 6 bases for J, with a gap of 12 bases between the germline ends. According to the germline V gene (reference sequence), CDR1 reads GTSNPN and CDR2 reads SVGIG. The cysteine opens and the phenylalanine closes a CDR3 of 13 amino acids. The retained sequence is limited to the CDR3, 39 bases, with the frame set at the first base. In the case of this clone: This clone's antigen is unknown. No per-base quality is available; no much larger clone lies one base away.

Donors were healthy HIV-negative adults with no recently reported acute infections or vaccinations. All donors were Caucasian adults living in Nashville, Tennessee, USA. Magnetic negative selection was used to enrich CD4+ T cells, after which naive cells were positively selected on CD45RA and the negative fraction became the memory subset. Blood was collected by leukapheresis, and PBMCs were isolated by Ficoll-Histopaque density gradient centrifugation and then cryopreserved in liquid nitrogen vapor phase. Analytical flow cytometry was used to check the purity and quantity of every magnetically sorted T cell population. From each sorted fraction, genomic DNA was isolated and quantified by UV absorbance on a Nanodrop 2000c.

Sequencing used naive CD4+ T cells sorted from blood. The cell subset or site label, read with the paper, signifies: CD45RA+ positively selected. The sequence joins TRBV30 to TRBJ2-7; the D gene is perhaps TRBD1 or TRBD2, as each covers 6 bases. The clonotype was recovered from a woman aged 25 to 45 in good health. The sequenced DNA is TGTGCCTGGAGTGTCGCAGGGGACTCCGAGCAGTACTTC. Its protein is CAWSVAGDSEQYF.